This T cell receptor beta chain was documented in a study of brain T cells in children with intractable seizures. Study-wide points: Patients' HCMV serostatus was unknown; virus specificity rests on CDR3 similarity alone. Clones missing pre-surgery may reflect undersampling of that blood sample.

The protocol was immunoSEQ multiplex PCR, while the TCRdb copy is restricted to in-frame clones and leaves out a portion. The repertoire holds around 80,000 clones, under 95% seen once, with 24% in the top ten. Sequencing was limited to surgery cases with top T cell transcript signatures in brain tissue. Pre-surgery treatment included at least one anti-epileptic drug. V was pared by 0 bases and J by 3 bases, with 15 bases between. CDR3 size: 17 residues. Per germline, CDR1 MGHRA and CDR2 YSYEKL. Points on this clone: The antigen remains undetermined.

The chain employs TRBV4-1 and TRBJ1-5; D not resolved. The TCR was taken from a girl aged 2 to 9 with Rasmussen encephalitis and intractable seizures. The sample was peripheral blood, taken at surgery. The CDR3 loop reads CASSQDSGQNPNQPQHF. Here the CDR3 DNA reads TGCGCCAGCAGCCAAGATTCGGGCCAAAACCCCAATCAGCCCCAGCATTTT.